Listed below are T cell receptor beta chains from one sample, sequenced in a study of post-analysis software for immune sequencing data. In TCRdb, the PCR reads were re-called with MiXCR into one record per CDR3 protein. The repertoire includes about 770,000 distinct CDR3 sequences, under 60% of them detected once, and 4.9% sits in the top ten. Sequencing was carried out using blood. The receptors were gathered from a girl aged 10-17 years with multiple sclerosis. Each CDR3 is given without its conserved first and last residue. Fields, in order: V gene, CDR3 protein.

>TRBV12-3/TRBV12-4
ASSLGARGREGYT
>TRBV6-5
ASSYREVSTDTRY
>TRBV5-4
ASSLVEDLAVQETQY
>TRBV27
ASSRTTPGQGALETQY
>TRBV5-1
ASSVRDSEAF
>TRBV7-2
ASSFIRDTEAF
>TRBV5-5
ASSLEVARDQPQH
>TRBV20-1
SARDQRPYGYT
>TRBV4-3
ASSQDGSDTQY
>TRBV29-1
SVEEGGINFNEQF
>TRBV2
ATLGGTEVYEQY
>TRBV28
ASSLRGRVEVEQF
>TRBV29-1
SVYRAPNTEAF
>TRBV12-3/TRBV12-4
ASTKTGAPYNEQF
>TRBV7-8
ASSSYWETYNEQF
>TRBV12-3/TRBV12-4
ASSQRIAGGANEQY
>TRBV27
ASSPDYFSGRDRDTQY
>TRBV12-3/TRBV12-4
ASSSGREWNEQF
>TRBV7-9
ASSPRSRGYNEQF
>TRBV10-3
AISATGESNEQY
>TRBV29-1
SVESDTPYEQY
>TRBV10-3
AIGANEQY
>TRBV20-1
SAGADRDGTEAF
>TRBV20-1
SARVQGRNEQY
>TRBV9
ASSATGSNQPQH
>TRBV20-1
SARDRRLAGVGEQY
>TRBV15
ATSREEVRSSGSTDTQY
>TRBV6-1
ASVSVSSYEQY
>TRBV12-3/TRBV12-4
ASALGIPTADTQY
>TRBV13
ASSTTGTGIYEQY
>TRBV20-1
SASPPTGGSYNEQF
>TRBV12-3/TRBV12-4
AGSPWGGYGYT
>TRBV27
ASSRGRGRMGLTDTQY
>TRBV5-6
ASSGNGSSYEQY
>TRBV7-2
ASSSTDPLEQY
>TRBV4-2
ASSSGTGNTDTQY
>TRBV28
ATSFSAAEGGEKLF
>TRBV12-3/TRBV12-4
ASSLVGLAGNNEQF
>TRBV28
ASSLYPALGTDTQY